These 7 T cell receptor beta chains came from one sample sequenced in a study of identical twins. Using its own MiXCR run on the 5' RACE reads, TCRdb lists one record per CDR3 protein. This sample has a few hundred thousand distinct CDR3 sequences, with 10% to 13% found just once. Material for sequencing was memory T cells sorted from blood. The receptor set was obtained from a man aged 50-60 years in good health.

The table lists this clonotype with many counts. The rearrangement links TRBV10-3 to TRBJ2-3; no firm D call. CDR1 is ENHRY and CDR2 is SYGVKD in the germline V gene. The V gene lost 5 bases and the J gene lost 6 bases, with 9 bases spanning the gap. This CDR3 contains 12 residues. CDR3 nucleotides: TGTGCCATCAGTCGTCTGGCGGATACGCAGTATTTT. The encoded protein is CAISRLADTQYF.

This clonotype has ten or more counts. The chain couples TRBV5-1 to TRBJ2-7; 15 nucleotides match TRBD2. CDR1 and CDR2 (germline): SGHRS, YFSETQ. V lost 4 bases, J lost 2 bases, and 4 bases stayed unmatched. The CDR3 runs 16 residues. CDR3 nucleotide sequence: TGCGCCAGCAGCCAGGGACTAGCGGGAGGCACCTACGAGCAGTACTTC. Protein: CASSQGLAGGTYEQYF.

About this clonotype itself: A clone one base away is much larger, so this may be a read error. The rearrangement uses TRBV4-2 and TRBJ1-4; D is perhaps TRBD1 (6 bases). The CDR3 is made up of 16 amino acids. The germline V gene encodes CDR1 LGHNA and CDR2 YNFKEQ. CDR3 sequence (DNA): TGTGCCAGCAGCCCCCTGGACAGCTCAACTAGTGAAAAACTGTTTTTT. Translating it yields CASSPLDSSTSEKLFF.

This chain connects TRBV6-2 or TRBV6-3 to TRBJ2-2; TRBD1 aligns across 7 bases. Germline CDR1 MNHEY, CDR2 SVGEGT. The length of the CDR3 is 16 residues. Trimming at V came to 8 bases and at J to 2 bases, leaving 11 bases not matched to a gene. As DNA, the CDR3 is TGTGCCAGCGTCGGGCTCCGGGACAGCAACACCGGGGAGCTGTTTTTT. This gives the protein CASVGLRDSNTGELFF.

Many counts were recorded for this clonotype. This chain joins TRBV29-1 and TRBJ2-5, with unresolved D. The CDR3 loop spans 11 amino acids. CDR1 and CDR2 (germline): SQVTM, ANQGSEA. V lost 7 bases and J 2 bases, leaving 8 bases between the germline ends. The CDR3 loop is CSGTHQETQYF. The CDR3 DNA reads TGCAGCGGGACCCATCAAGAGACCCAGTACTTC. The variable domain in full, with the rest retrieved from reference TRBV29-1 and TRBJ2-5, is SAVISQKPSRDICQRGTSLTIQCQVDSQVTMMFWYRQQPGQSLTLIATANQGSEATYESGFVIDKFPISRPNLTFSTLTVSNMSPEDSSIYLCSGTHQETQYFGPGTRLLVL.

This clonotype has a handful of counts. The chain employs TRBV9 and TRBJ1-1; perhaps TRBD1 as D (5 bases). The germline gives CDR1 SGDLS, CDR2 YYNGEE. The CDR3 loop spans 15 amino acids. V gave up 4 bases and J gave up 3 bases, with 16 bases separating them. The CDR3 sequence is CASSPMLRDDTEAFF. The CDR3 DNA reads TGTGCCAGCAGCCCAATGTTGAGGGACGACACTGAAGCTTTCTTT. The variable domain in full, completed from reference TRBV9 and TRBJ1-1, reads DSGVTQTPKHLITATGQRVTLRCSPRSGDLSVYWYQQSLDQGLQFLIQYYNGEERAKGNILERFSAQQFPDLHSELNLSSLELGDSALYFCASSPMLRDDTEAFFGQGTRLTVV.

The rearrangement uses TRBV19 and TRBJ2-1; D possibly corresponds to TRBD2 (6 bases). From germline, CDR1 is LNHDA and CDR2 SQIVND (reference sequence). The CDR3 consists of 14 residues. V lost 4 bases and J lost 5, with 12 bases in between. The CDR3 DNA reads as TGTGCCAGTAGTACAACGGGACTTCACAATGAGCAGTTCTTC. Translation gives CASSTTGLHNEQFF.